These 19 T cell receptor beta chains came from one sample sequenced in a study of cytomegalovirus exposure and HLA in healthy donors. 60 Vbeta and 13 Jbeta primers were used in PCR. Profiled with immunoSEQ multiplex PCR; TCRdb holds only in-frame clones, not every one. The table has some 48,000 clones, around 80% seen once. Sequenced input: PBMCs. The receptor source for this set is a man aged 25 to 40 in good health and CMV-seropositive.

The chain couples TRBV9 to TRBJ2-4; maybe TRBD2 (7 bases). V lost 4 bases and J lost 12, with 20 bases in between. This CDR3 is built from 14 residues. Germline loops: CDR1 SGDLS, CDR2 YYNGEE. CDR3 sequence reads: CASSIQGSAGDQYF. CDR3 nucleotide sequence: TGTGCCAGCAGCATACAGGGTTCCGCGGGAGATCAGTACTTC.

The V and J genes are TRBV5-8 and TRBJ2-7; TRBD1 aligns across 11 bases. J gave up 2 bases and V 4 bases, and 11 bases lay outside the gene matches. This CDR3 is 17 amino acids long. Germline CDR1 reads SGHTS; CDR2 reads YDEGEE. The DNA of the CDR3 is TGTGCCAGCAGCAAGAAACCCGGGACAGGGGGTGCCTACGAGCAGTACTTC. It codes for CASSKKPGTGGAYEQYF.

In its sample, this clone was seen a few times. The chain carries TRBV5-6 and TRBJ2-1; 7 nucleotides agree with TRBD2. CDR1 and CDR2 (germline): SGHDT, YYEEEE. This CDR3 has 13 amino acids. Trimming cost V 1 base and J 12 bases; bases outside gene matches: 7. The CDR3 nucleotides read TGTGCCAGCAGCTTGCGAACGGGGAGGGTGCAGTTCTTC. Its protein is CASSLRTGRVQFF.

This clone was observed once. The V gene is TRBV2, the J gene TRBJ2-1; D is possibly TRBD2 (5 bases). V was pared by 4 bases and J by 6 bases, with 13 bases between. Germline CDR1 and CDR2: SNHLY and FYNNEI. This CDR3 has 14 amino acids. The CDR3 loop is CASSGPGSVNEQFF. The CDR3 DNA sequence: TGTGCCAGCAGTGGACCGGGGAGCGTCAATGAGCAGTTCTTC.

In its sample, this clone was seen a few times. The J gene is TRBJ2-3, the V gene TRBV2; TRBD1 agrees at 7 bases. V lost 3 bases, J lost 2 bases, and 5 bases stayed unmatched. Germline lookup yields CDR1 SNHLY and CDR2 FYNNEI. The CDR3 spans 15 residues. The CDR3 loop is CASSDRGSVTDTQYF. The CDR3 region has the DNA TGTGCCAGCAGTGACAGGGGGTCGGTCACAGATACGCAGTATTTT.

The V call is TRBV27, the J call TRBJ1-5; 8 nucleotides match TRBD1. Losses at the gene ends were 4 bases for V and 3 bases for J; bases not matched to a gene: 5. Germline lookup yields CDR1 MNHEY and CDR2 SMNVEV (reference sequence). The CDR3 is 15 residues long. The CDR3 nucleotides are TGTGCCAGCAGTTCCCGGACAGGGACCAATCAGCCCCAGCATTTT. The encoded protein is CASSSRTGTNQPQHF.

The V gene is TRBV9, the J gene TRBJ2-2, with D perhaps TRBD1 (5 bases). Germline-derived CDR1 and CDR2 are SGDLS and YYNGEE. V lost 2 bases and J 1 base, leaving 12 bases between the germline ends. The CDR3 runs 16 residues. The CDR3, as DNA: TGTGCCAGCAGCGTTGGGCCCAGGGTGAACACCGGGGAGCTGTTTTTT. Protein sequence: CASSVGPRVNTGELFF.

The CDR3 loop reads CASRWTGGMNTEAFF. CDR3 sequence (DNA): TGTGCCAGTCGGTGGACAGGGGGCATGAACACTGAAGCTTTCTTT. The chain recombines TRBV2 with TRBJ1-1; TRBD1 agrees at 11 bases. Germline CDR1 SNHLY, CDR2 FYNNEI. CDR3 length equals 15 residues. The junction had 6 bases not matched to a gene; V was cut back by 9 bases and J by 0 bases.

The chain uses TRBV25-1 and TRBJ1-4; a possible D gene is TRBD1 (6 bases). Germline values: CDR1 MGHDK, CDR2 SYGVNS. Trimming took off 1 base at V and 6 bases at J, with 12 bases between the two ends. This CDR3 region has 15 residues. The CDR3 protein is CASSEFGTRDEKLFF. DNA of the CDR3: TGTGCCAGCAGTGAATTTGGGACAAGAGATGAAAAACTGTTTTTT.

This chain uses TRBV2 with TRBJ1-2; TRBD1 matches 7 bases. J gave up 4 bases and V 7 bases, and 6 bases lay outside the gene matches. The CDR3 spans 13 residues. CDR1 is SNHLY and CDR2 is FYNNEI in the germline V gene. The CDR3 nucleotides are TGTGCCAGCAACCTACAGGGGACCTATGGCTACACCTTC. This codes for CASNLQGTYGYTF. The whole variable domain, remainder taken from reference TRBV2 and TRBJ1-2, is EPEVTQTPSHQVTQMGQEVILRCVPISNHLYFYWYRQILGQKVEFLVSFYNNEISEKSEIFDDQFSVERPDGSNFTLKIRSTKLEDSAMYFCASNLQGTYGYTFGSGTRLTVV.

The chain recombines TRBV28 with TRBJ1-2; D unclear. Trimming took 2 bases from V and 8 from J, leaving 18 bases between them. This CDR3 has 15 amino acids. Germline V gene data show CDR1 as MDHEN and CDR2 as SYDVKM. The CDR3: CASSLAMHRGSGYTF. The CDR3 DNA follows: TGTGCCAGCAGTTTAGCGATGCATCGGGGATCGGGCTACACCTTC.

The chain recombines TRBV4-1 with TRBJ1-6, with D perhaps TRBD1 (5 bases). Germline CDR1 is MGHRA and CDR2 is YSYEKL. Deletions cut 0 bases from V and 0 bases from J, with 21 bases between. The CDR3 has 21 residues. This chain's CDR3 is CASSQEHGSGRQSSYNSPLHF. The CDR3 nucleotides read TGCGCCAGCAGCCAAGAACACGGTTCCGGGCGACAGAGCTCCTATAATTCACCCCTCCACTTT.

V usage is TRBV30 and J usage is TRBJ2-7, with D perhaps TRBD2 (6 bases). The germline V gene has CDR1 GTSNPN and CDR2 SVGIG (reference sequence). The CDR3 has 16 amino acids. V was shortened by 8 bases and J by 2 bases, with 25 bases between the two germline ends. The DNA for the CDR3 is TGTGCCGCGGGGCCCAATCGGTGGGGGTCAGCCTACGAGCAGTACTTC. Translated, it gives CAAGPNRWGSAYEQYF.

The chain uses TRBV6-5 and TRBJ2-7; D ambiguous. Germline V lookup: CDR1 MNHEY, CDR2 SVGAGI. V lost 2 bases to trimming and J lost 6 bases, with 8 bases between them. The CDR3 spans 12 residues. CDR3 loop: CASSYVGREQYF. The CDR3 DNA is TGTGCCAGCAGTTACGTGGGCCGCGAGCAGTACTTC.

The rearrangement joins TRBV7-8 to TRBJ2-2; 13 positions agree with TRBD2. In germline, CDR1 is SGHVS, CDR2 FQNEAQ. The junction had 7 bases not matched to a gene; V was cut back by 7 bases and J by 5 bases. This CDR3 comprises 16 residues. This chain's CDR3 is CASIPSGLAGTGELFF. For the CDR3, the DNA is TGTGCCAGCATCCCATCGGGACTAGCGGGGACCGGGGAGCTGTTTTTT.

In its sample, this clone was seen once. The rearrangement joins TRBV7-9 to TRBJ2-2; weak D call: TRBD1 (5 bases). CDR3 size: 17 residues. From germline, CDR1 is SEHNR and CDR2 FQNEAQ (reference sequence). V lost 0 bases and J 2 bases, leaving 13 bases between the germline ends. CDR3 sequence reads: CASSLAFGAVNTGELFF. CDR3 in DNA: TGTGCCAGCAGCTTAGCCTTTGGGGCAGTCAACACCGGGGAGCTGTTTTTT.

The genes are TRBV11-1 and TRBJ2-1; 9 bases are shared with TRBD1. The trim removed 3 bases at V and 8 bases at J, leaving 11 bases unmatched. The germline V gene has CDR1 SGHAT and CDR2 FQDESV (reference sequence). The CDR3 covers 16 residues. CDR3 bases: TGTGCCAGCAGCTTCTCCGGGACAGGGAATTATGATGAGCAGTTCTTC. Its protein product is CASSFSGTGNYDEQFF.

The gene calls are TRBV9 and TRBJ2-5; TRBD1 agrees at 7 bases. The J call is doubtful: the DNA matches TRBJ2-7 better. Germline loops: CDR1 SGDLS, CDR2 YYNGEE. The CDR3 totals 14 residues. This CDR3 reads CASSEQGPSYEQYF. As DNA, the CDR3 is TGTGCCAGCAGCGAACAGGGGCCCTCCTACGAGCAGTACTTC.

The chain uses TRBV30 and TRBJ2-6, with 9 bases fitting TRBD1. V shed 8 bases, J shed 0 bases, and the junction held 11 bases outside the gene matches. This CDR3 is built from 17 residues. The germline gives CDR1 GTSNPN, CDR2 SVGIG (reference sequence). CDR3 nucleotides: TGTGCCGGACAACCGGGACAGGGATTCTCTGGGGCCAACGTCCTGACTTTC. It specifies CAGQPGQGFSGANVLTF.